This TCR beta chain was sequenced during a study of sequential checkpoint blockade in melanoma. Study background: First-line arms were nivolumab then ipilimumab, or the reverse, randomized 1:1. Both treatment sequences were followed by maintenance nivolumab.

Profiling relied on immunoSEQ multiplex PCR, and the TCRdb table lists in-frame clones only, not all of them. The table shows some 16,000 clones, with approximately 80% occurring only once. V was clipped by 0 bases and J by 1 base; unmatched bases: 8. The CDR3 has 17 residues. Germline V lookup: CDR1 LGHNA, CDR2 YNFKEQ. Treatment of the sample: randomized to nivolumab then ipilimumab (arm A) or the reverse (arm B). Patients had received no earlier DNA-damaging chemotherapy. Sorted cells were live CD3+CD8+, lacking CD19 and CD56, from PBMCs. This chain connects TRBV4-2 to TRBJ2-7; 8 nucleotides agree with TRBD1. The receptor comes from a human donor with melanoma. The specimen comprised CD8+ T cells sorted from blood (inferred from file names), sampled from a patient given nivolumab and ipilimumab in sequence. CDR3 protein: CASSQDLGQVPSYEQYF. The CDR3 DNA reads as TGTGCCAGCAGCCAAGATCTGGGACAGGTCCCATCCTACGAGCAGTACTTC.